This is a list of T cell receptor beta chains from one sample in a study of T-cell reconstitution after alpha-beta-depleted transplantation in children. A single record per CDR3 protein comes from TCRdb applying MiXCR to the PCR reads. The table has about 610,000 distinct CDR3 sequences, 10% seen once. Sequencing was performed on PBMCs from the stem cell graft donor, taken from the stem cell graft. The receptors shown here come from a human donor who donated a stem cell graft to a child with acute myeloid leukemia. Each CDR3 is given without its conserved first and last residue. Each record gives: J gene, V gene, D gene, CDR3 protein. The D gene is left open where the match is weak.

J: TRBJ2-5; V: TRBV27; D: TRBD1; CDR3: ASSQDRRRQETQY
J: TRBJ1-5; V: TRBV14; D: .; CDR3: ASSQDHGPQH
J: TRBJ2-2; V: TRBV7-9; D: TRBD2; CDR3: ASTRAGVPGELF
J: TRBJ2-7; V: TRBV28; D: TRBD2; CDR3: ASSLLLAGGNYEQY
J: TRBJ1-4; V: TRBV28; D: .; CDR3: ASSPSGTTNEKLF
J: TRBJ1-3; V: TRBV29-1; D: TRBD1; CDR3: SVDGTASGNTIY
J: TRBJ1-6; V: TRBV5-5; D: .; CDR3: ASSPGGRGSNSPLH
J: TRBJ2-1; V: TRBV13; D: TRBD2; CDR3: ASSTRTSGRGNEQF
J: TRBJ1-2; V: TRBV7-2; D: TRBD1; CDR3: ASSLQGAKPYGYT
J: TRBJ2-5; V: TRBV5-1; D: .; CDR3: ASSLRGGYQETQY
J: TRBJ2-3; V: TRBV20-1; D: TRBD1; CDR3: SATSRGLDSTDTQY
J: TRBJ2-5; V: TRBV4-1; D: TRBD1; CDR3: ASSQDQTGGWETQY
J: TRBJ1-1; V: TRBV9; D: TRBD1; CDR3: ASSVRTGPNTEAF
J: TRBJ1-3; V: TRBV27; D: .; CDR3: ASPNRNTIY
J: TRBJ2-7; V: TRBV7-8; D: .; CDR3: ASSPWGGAGEQY
J: TRBJ2-1; V: TRBV29-1; D: TRBD2; CDR3: GRREPLNEQF
J: TRBJ1-3; V: TRBV20-1; D: .; CDR3: SARGMGNTIY
J: TRBJ2-1; V: TRBV5-1; D: TRBD2; CDR3: ASSLTGSGRYEQF
J: TRBJ2-1; V: TRBV5-1; D: .; CDR3: ASSLLRRGSYNEQF
J: TRBJ2-5; V: TRBV10-3; D: .; CDR3: AISAREREETQY
J: TRBJ2-5; V: TRBV2; D: .; CDR3: ATIALATQY
J: TRBJ2-1; V: TRBV20-1; D: TRBD2; CDR3: SARGGTYNEQF
J: TRBJ1-4; V: TRBV28; D: TRBD1; CDR3: ASSPPGQGFEKLF
J: TRBJ2-1; V: TRBV6-5; D: .; CDR3: ASNLGGGPEQF
J: TRBJ2-1; V: TRBV7-2; D: .; CDR3: ASSPTAGDNEQF
J: TRBJ1-1; V: TRBV4-2; D: TRBD1; CDR3: ASSRAGQGGGFNTEAF
J: TRBJ2-5; V: TRBV5-1; D: TRBD2; CDR3: ASSPEPGLATSGTQY
J: TRBJ2-5; V: TRBV7-2; D: TRBD1; CDR3: ASSHRGRTQETQY
J: TRBJ2-1; V: TRBV19; D: .; CDR3: ATGTPQGQF
J: TRBJ1-1; V: TRBV5-1; D: TRBD1; CDR3: ASSLPGQGTEAF
J: TRBJ2-1; V: TRBV24-1; D: .; CDR3: ATLGAQSNEQF
J: TRBJ2-1; V: TRBV19; D: .; CDR3: ASSWLAANEQF
J: TRBJ2-2; V: TRBV24-1; D: TRBD2; CDR3: ATGASGGTGALF
J: TRBJ2-3; V: TRBV5-4; D: TRBD2; CDR3: ASSFGGRNTDTQY
J: TRBJ2-1; V: TRBV7-9; D: .; CDR3: ASSLAKGDEQF
J: TRBJ2-2; V: TRBV20-1; D: TRBD2; CDR3: SARDLRGSTGELF
J: TRBJ1-5; V: TRBV27; D: TRBD1; CDR3: ASSRGQGYQPQH
J: TRBJ1-1; V: TRBV5-1; D: TRBD1; CDR3: ASSLVGQGNTEAF